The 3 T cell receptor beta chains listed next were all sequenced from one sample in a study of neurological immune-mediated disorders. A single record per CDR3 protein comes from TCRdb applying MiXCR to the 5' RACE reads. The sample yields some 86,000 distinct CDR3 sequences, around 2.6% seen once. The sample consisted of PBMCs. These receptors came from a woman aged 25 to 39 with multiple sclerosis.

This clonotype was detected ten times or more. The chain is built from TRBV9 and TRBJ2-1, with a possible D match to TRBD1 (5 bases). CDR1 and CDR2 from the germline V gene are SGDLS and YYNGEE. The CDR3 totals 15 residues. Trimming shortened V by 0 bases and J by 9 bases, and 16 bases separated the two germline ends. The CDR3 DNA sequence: TGTGCCAGCAGCGTAGCTGGCCAGGGCTTCAGTGAGCAGTTCTTC. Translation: CASSVAGQGFSEQFF.

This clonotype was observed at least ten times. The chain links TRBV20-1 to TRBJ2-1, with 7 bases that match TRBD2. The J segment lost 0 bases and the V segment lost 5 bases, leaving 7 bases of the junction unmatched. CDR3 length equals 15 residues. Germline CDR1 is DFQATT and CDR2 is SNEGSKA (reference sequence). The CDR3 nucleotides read TGCAGTGCTCACCGGGGCGGGAGCTCCTACAATGAGCAGTTCTTC. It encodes CSAHRGGSSYNEQFF.

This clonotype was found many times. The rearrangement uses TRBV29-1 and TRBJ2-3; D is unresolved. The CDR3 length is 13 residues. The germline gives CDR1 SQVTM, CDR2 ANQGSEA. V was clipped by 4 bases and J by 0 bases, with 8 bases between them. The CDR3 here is CSVGLSSTDTQYF. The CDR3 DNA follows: TGCAGCGTTGGACTTTCTAGCACAGATACGCAGTATTTT.